This TCR beta chain appears in the sequencing data of a study of CD8 T cells in ankylosing spondylitis. In its sample, this clonotype was seen a few times. What it binds is not known. One junction end disagrees with the germline gene, perhaps due to a read error. Preparation of TCR beta libraries was done by quantitative 5'-RACE with molecular barcodes. MiXCR, run by TCRdb on the 5' RACE reads, gives a single entry per CDR3 protein. The table shows 200,000 to 300,000 distinct CDR3 sequences, with roughly 8% occurring only once. Germline assignment: CDR1 MDHEN and CDR2 SYDVKM. This CDR3 comprises 13 residues. Whole-study results and caveats: Disease-linked clones bore a CD8+ phenotype and were relatively rare in peripheral blood. The authors reported significant enrichment of disease-linked clones in matched ankylosing spondylitis synovial fluid. Blood from ankylosing spondylitis patients appeared to carry a characteristic roughly 8-variant TCR beta motif.

The chain uses TRBV28 and TRBJ2-3, with D tentatively TRBD1 (6 bases). The receptor was derived from a female donor with ankylosing spondylitis or in good health (not recorded which). What was sequenced was blood, either unsorted or a sorted T cell fraction (not recorded which). In nucleotides, the CDR3 is TGTGTCAGCAGTTTAGGGGGAACAGATACGCAGTATTTT. Translation gives CVSSLGGTDTQYF.